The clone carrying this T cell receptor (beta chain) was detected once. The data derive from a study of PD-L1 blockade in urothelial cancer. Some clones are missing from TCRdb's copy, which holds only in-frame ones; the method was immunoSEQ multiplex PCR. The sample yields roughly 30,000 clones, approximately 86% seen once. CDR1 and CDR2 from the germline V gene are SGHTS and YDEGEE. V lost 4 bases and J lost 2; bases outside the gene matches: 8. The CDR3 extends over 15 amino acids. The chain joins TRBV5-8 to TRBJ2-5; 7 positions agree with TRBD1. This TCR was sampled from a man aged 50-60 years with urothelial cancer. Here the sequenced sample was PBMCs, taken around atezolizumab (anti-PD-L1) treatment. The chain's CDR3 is CASSTWGQPQETQYF. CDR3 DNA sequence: TGTGCCAGCAGCACTTGGGGACAGCCACAAGAGACCCAGTACTTC. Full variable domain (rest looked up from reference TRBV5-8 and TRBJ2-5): EAGVTQSPTHLIKTRGQQATLRCSPISGHTSVYWYQQALGLGLQFLLWYDEGEERNRGNFPPRFSGRQFPNYSSELNVNALELEDSALYLCASSTWGQPQETQYFGPGTRLLVL.